The 14 T cell receptor beta chains in this list originate from one sample, sequenced in a study of pediatric ulcerative colitis. Rectal tissue came from one to two pinch biopsies taken at colonoscopy. Here immunoSEQ multiplex PCR was the method, and the copy in TCRdb shows in-frame clones only, minus some. Of 40,000 to 55,000 clones listed, under 80% are singletons. Sequencing was performed on gut tissue. The receptors were sampled from a girl between 10 and 17 years old with moderate ulcerative colitis.

This chain connects TRBV28 to TRBJ1-5; 10 bases fit TRBD1. The CDR3 runs 15 residues. The junction had 4 bases not matched to a gene; V was cut back by 2 bases and J by 6 bases. Per the germline V gene, CDR1 is MDHEN and CDR2 is SYDVKM. The CDR3 DNA is TGTGCCAGCAGTTTACCGGGGACAGGGGTTCAGCCCCAGCATTTT. This codes for CASSLPGTGVQPQHF.

The rearrangement uses TRBV6-6 and TRBJ1-5, with D possibly being TRBD1 (5 bases). The V gene's germline CDR1 is MNHNY and CDR2 SVGAGI (reference sequence). The CDR3 spans 14 residues. V was clipped by 6 bases and J by 7 bases, with 16 bases between them. The CDR3 nucleotides are TGTGCCAGCAGACCCGGTGGCAGGGACCAGCCCCAGCATTTT. Residues: CASRPGGRDQPQHF.

V usage is TRBV29-1 and J usage is TRBJ1-5, with D hard to call. Germline loops: CDR1 SQVTM, CDR2 ANQGSEA. The germline V and J ends were trimmed by 6 bases and 0 bases, with 12 bases remaining between them. The CDR3 has 14 residues. This CDR3 reads CSVSDQHSNQPQHF. The DNA for the CDR3 is TGCAGCGTCTCAGACCAGCATAGCAATCAGCCCCAGCATTTT.

The chain has TRBV5-4 and TRBJ1-2, with TRBD1 as a possible D gene (5 bases). Trimming removed 4 bases at V and 7 bases at J, with 17 bases between. Germline V gene sequence: CDR1 SGHNT, CDR2 YYREEE (reference sequence). The CDR3 extends over 14 amino acids. The CDR3 region is CASSSDSTPSGYTF. The CDR3 DNA sequence: TGTGCCAGCAGCAGCGACAGTACCCCCTCTGGCTACACCTTC.

CDR3 DNA: TGTGCCAGCAGCCTACCCGGCAGTCAAGTCGGTGGCTACACCTTC. Translation: CASSLPGSQVGGYTF. The rearrangement joins TRBV28 to TRBJ1-2; D unclear. The CDR3 is 15 residues long. Trimming took 6 bases from V and 7 from J, leaving 21 bases between them. Germline V CDR1 and CDR2: MDHEN, SYDVKM.

The chain joins TRBV21-1 to TRBJ1-1; no DNA check was done on the table's D call, TRBD1. TRBV21-1 is deemed a pseudogene. The CDR3 runs 15 residues. For the CDR3, the DNA is TGTGCCAGCAGGGGTTGGACAGGTGAAAACACTGAAGCTTTCTTT. The encoded protein is CASRGWTGENTEAFF.

The chain couples TRBV30 to TRBJ2-3; 7 bases are a match to TRBD2. Losses at the gene ends were 5 bases for V and 2 bases for J; bases not matched to a gene: 7. The germline V gene has CDR1 GTSNPN and CDR2 SVGIG (reference sequence). This CDR3 is 14 amino acids long. CDR3 sequence (DNA): TGTGCCTGGGCCCGGCGGGGGATCACAGATACGCAGTATTTT. Encoded protein: CAWARRGITDTQYF.

The genes are TRBV7-2 and TRBJ1-4, with D tentatively TRBD1 (5 bases). Germline V gene sequence: CDR1 SGHTA, CDR2 FQGNSA. V was trimmed by 0 bases and J by 8 bases, leaving 10 bases between them. The CDR3 covers 14 residues. For the CDR3, the DNA is TGTGCCAGCAGCTTAGCCAGGGCCAGCGAAAAACTGTTTTTT. Protein: CASSLARASEKLFF.

The rearrangement uses TRBV28 and TRBJ1-1; 10 nucleotides line up with TRBD1. Germline V gene data show CDR1 as MDHEN and CDR2 as SYDVKM. The CDR3 extends over 13 amino acids. Trimming at V came to 4 bases and at J to 11 bases, leaving 7 bases not matched to a gene. CDR3 DNA sequence: TGTGCCAGCAGTTCCGGACAGGGGGGTGTCGCTTTCTTT. Translation: CASSSGQGGVAFF.

V is TRBV4-2 and J is TRBJ2-7; TRBD1 matches 8 bases. In germline, CDR1 is LGHNA, CDR2 YNFKEQ. This CDR3 has 15 amino acids. The ends lost 2 bases at V and 2 bases at J; junction bases unmatched: 5. CDR3 sequence (DNA): TGTGCCAGCAGCCAACACCGGGACAGGACCTACGAGCAGTACTTC. Translation: CASSQHRDRTYEQYF.

The V gene is TRBV5-6, the J gene TRBJ2-1; a weak D match, TRBD1 (5 bases). This CDR3 comprises 16 residues. The V end was cut by 3 bases, the J end by 6 bases, with 19 bases between. CDR1 SGHDT and CDR2 YYEEEE come from the germline V gene. The CDR3 loop reads CASSYPWGPVTNEQFF. The CDR3 bases are TGTGCCAGCAGCTACCCCTGGGGCCCAGTTACCAATGAGCAGTTCTTC. Combining the CDR3 with reference TRBV5-6 and TRBJ2-1 gives the whole variable domain DAGVTQSPTHLIKTRGQQVTLRCSPKSGHDTVSWYQQALGQGPQFIFQYYEEEERQRGNFPDRFSGHQFPNYSSELNVNALLLGDSALYLCASSYPWGPVTNEQFFGPGTRLTVL.

This clone occurred once. V usage is TRBV2 and J usage is TRBJ2-1; 7 nucleotides agree with TRBD2. Looked up from germline, CDR1 is SNHLY and CDR2 is FYNNEI. The CDR3 runs 15 residues. V gave up 2 bases and J gave up 9 bases; unmatched junction bases: 10. The CDR3 here is CASSERGGVLREQFF. CDR3 in DNA: TGTGCCAGCAGTGAAAGGGGAGGGGTCTTGCGTGAGCAGTTCTTC. Full variable domain (outside the CDR3, taken from reference TRBV2 and TRBJ2-1): EPEVTQTPSHQVTQMGQEVILRCVPISNHLYFYWYRQILGQKVEFLVSFYNNEISEKSEIFDDQFSVERPDGSNFTLKIRSTKLEDSAMYFCASSERGGVLREQFFGPGTRLTVL.

About this clone itself: Germline and junction disagree at one end, which may indicate a read error. The V call is TRBV5-1, the J call TRBJ1-6; D might be TRBD1 (5 bases). Germline V lookup: CDR1 SGHRS, CDR2 YFSETQ. The length of the CDR3 is 15 residues. The CDR3 reads CASSDRGPYNSPLHF. The DNA for the CDR3 is TGCGCCAGCAGCGATAGGGGTCCTTATAATTCGCCCCTCCACTTT.

The chain carries TRBV5-4 and TRBJ1-6; 8 nucleotides line up with TRBD1. In germline, CDR1 is SGHNT, CDR2 YYREEE (reference sequence). The CDR3 contains 16 residues. The J segment lost 6 bases and the V segment lost 4 bases, leaving 9 bases of the junction unmatched. The CDR3 coding sequence is TGTGCCAGCAGCGCACCACAGGGGGATCTTAATTCACCCCTCCACTTT. This codes for CASSAPQGDLNSPLHF.